The rows below give T cell receptor beta chains drawn from one sample of a study of brain T cells in children with intractable seizures. The data were produced by immunoSEQ multiplex PCR, yet TCRdb's version contains in-frame clones alone and is incomplete. The sample holds a few hundred thousand clones, 93% seen once. The specimen was peripheral blood, collected 4 to 6 months after surgery. These receptors were taken from a boy under three years old with tuberous sclerosis and intractable seizures. CDR3s include the opening cysteine and the closing phenylalanine or tryptophan. A D gene is named only where the DNA matches it firmly. Some rows mark clone size as missing; the rest say once, few, many or name a class of expanded clone.

>TRBD2|15|TRBJ2-3|TRBV30|.
TGTGCCTGGAGCCTGGGCGGGGGGAGCACAGATACGCAGTATTTT
CAWSLGGGSTDTQYF
>TRBD1|14|TRBJ2-2|TRBV29-1|once
TGCAGCGTTGGGGGACAGGGGGACACCGGGGAGCTGTTTTTT
CSVGGQGDTGELFF
>.|15|TRBJ2-1|TRBV2|.
TGTGCCAGCGGTGGGACATTGAGCTCCTACAATGAGCAGTTCTTC
CASGGTLSSYNEQFF
>.|13|TRBJ2-7|TRBV9|.
TGTGCCAGCAGCGTGGGAAGCTCCTACGAGCAGTACTTC
CASSVGSSYEQYF
>.|13|TRBJ1-2|TRBV27|.
TGTGCCAGCAGTTTAGGCCCTGGGTATGGCTACACCTTC
CASSLGPGYGYTF
>TRBD1|15|TRBJ2-7|TRBV7-3|few
TGTGCCAGCAGCTTTCACGGACAGGGCAACTACGAGCAGTACTTC
CASSFHGQGNYEQYF
>TRBD1|13|TRBJ2-7|TRBV2|.
TGTGCCAGCAACAAAGGGGGACAGGACGAGCAGTACTTC
CASNKGGQDEQYF
>.|16|TRBJ2-1|TRBV3-1/TRBV3-2|.
TGTGCCAGCAGTTCCGCCGGGGAGCGGCCAACGAATGAGCAGTTCTTC
CASSSAGERPTNEQFF
>.|11|TRBJ2-7|TRBV18|.
TGTGCCAGCTCACCAGGTCAGGAGCAGTACTTC
CASSPGQEQYF
>TRBD1|17|TRBJ1-4|TRBV5-4|.
TGTGCCAGCACCTCCGGGACAGGGGGCGCCCCTAATGAAAAACTGTTTTTT
CASTSGTGGAPNEKLFF
>.|15|TRBJ2-1|TRBV5-1|.
TGCGCCAGCAGCATGCCGGCGGGACGAAACAATGAGCAGTTCTTC
CASSMPAGRNNEQFF
>.|12|TRBJ2-5|TRBV3-1/TRBV3-2|.
TGTGCCAGCAGCCAAGTCCAAATTCCCCAGTACTTC
CASSQVQIPQYF
>.|14|TRBJ1-2|TRBV24-1|.
TGTGCCACCAGTGATTACTTGGGAGTGGGGGGCTACACCTTC
CATSDYLGVGGYTF
>.|13|TRBJ1-1|TRBV28|.
TGTGCCTGGAGGGGGGTGATGAACACTGAAGCTTTCTTT
CAWRGVMNTEAFF
>TRBD2|18|TRBJ2-7|TRBV4-2|.
TGTGCCAGCAGCCAAGATAGCGGGGGGGCGGATGTCTTGGACGAGCAGTACTTC
CASSQDSGGADVLDEQYF
>.|13|TRBJ2-5|TRBV30|.
TGTGCCTGGAGAGGACTGGACCAAGAGACCCAGTACTTC
CAWRGLDQETQYF
>.|11|TRBJ1-4|TRBV7-9|.
TGTGCCAGCAGCTTACGTGAAAAACTGTTTTTT
CASSLREKLFF
>TRBD2|16|TRBJ2-3|TRBV19|few
TGTGCCAGTAGTATATCGGCGGGAGGGCTGGCAGATACGCAGTATTTT
CASSISAGGLADTQYF
>.|13|TRBJ2-1|TRBV6-4|.
TGTGCCAGCAGCGCATCGATTTACAATGAGCAGTTCTTC
CASSASIYNEQFF
>.|16|TRBJ2-3|TRBV6-1|.
TGTGCCAGCAGTGAATTGGGCCACAGGTTCACAGATACGCAGTATTTT
CASSELGHRFTDTQYF
>.|12|TRBJ2-3|TRBV29-1|once
TGCAGCGTAGGAGGGCAAGGAGATACGCAGTATTTT
CSVGGQGDTQYF
>.|14|TRBJ2-7|TRBV6-2/TRBV6-3|.
TGTGCCAGCAGTGCCGGGACACCCTCCTACGAGCAGTACTTC
CASSAGTPSYEQYF
>.|15|TRBJ2-7|TRBV4-2|.
TGTGCCAGCAGCCAAGGCGTAAGGCGGCCCTACGAGCAGTACTTC
CASSQGVRRPYEQYF
>.|13|TRBJ2-7|TRBV19|.
TGTGCCAGTAGTATAGTAGGACACCACGAGCAGTACTTC
CASSIVGHHEQYF
>.|15|TRBJ2-2|TRBV14|.
TGTGCCAGCAGCCAAGGAGGAAGGGCCACCGGGGAGCTGTTTTTT
CASSQGGRATGELFF
>.|13|TRBJ2-7|TRBV30|.
TGTGCTAGTCTCCCGACAGGCAACTACGAGCAGTACTTC
CASLPTGNYEQYF